The clone carrying this TCR beta chain was found many times. A patient was excluded if there was uncontrolled infection, other autoimmune disease, pregnancy or lactation. The sample originates from a study of T cells in Graves' hyperthyroidism and ophthalmopathy. V was trimmed by 2 bases and J by 5 bases, leaving 20 bases between them. This CDR3 has 17 residues. Germline CDR1 and CDR2: LNHDA and SQIVND (reference sequence). Amplified regions were TCR beta CDR3 sequences from RNA transcripts. In the first-round RT-PCR of the TCR CDR3, the HTBI primer set was used. TCRdb called the multiplex PCR reads again in MiXCR, with one record for every CDR3 protein. The sample holds some 600,000 distinct CDR3 sequences, approximately 15% seen once.

J is TRBJ2-3 and V is TRBV19; D is possibly TRBD2 (6 bases). The receptor was isolated from a woman aged 30 to 39 with Graves' hyperthyroidism that later progressed to Graves' ophthalmopathy. Sequenced material: blood. CDR3 coding DNA: TGTGCCAGTAGTATACGGCCAGGAGGGAGAGGATTAGATACGCAGTATTTT. Translating gives CASSIRPGGRGLDTQYF.